This T cell receptor beta chain was profiled in a study of cytomegalovirus exposure and HLA in healthy donors. The table came from immunoSEQ multiplex PCR; TCRdb's copy has only in-frame clones and leaves some out. The sample carries around 120,000 clones, roughly 88% recorded once. The CDR3 sequence is 13 residues long. V was pared by 2 bases and J by 6 bases, with 10 bases between. CDR1 MNHEY and CDR2 SVGAGI come from the germline V gene. Sequences were obtained from PBMCs. The J gene is TRBJ1-2, the V gene TRBV6-5, with a possible D match to TRBD1 (5 bases). The TCR was taken from a man in his late teens or twenties in good health and CMV-seronegative. This CDR3 is CASSYEAGNGYTF. CDR3 bases: TGTGCCAGCAGTTACGAGGCAGGGAATGGCTACACCTTC.